This TCR beta chain was documented in a study of metastatic and nonmetastatic thyroid tumors. Until they underwent thyroid surgery, no patient had received any treatment. Using MiXCR, TCRdb reanalyzed the PCR reads. The table records tens of thousands of clones, roughly 36% of them present only once. Trimming stripped 5 bases from V and 9 bases from J, with 23 bases between. The length of the CDR3 is 15 residues. The germline gives CDR1 SGHTA, CDR2 FQGNSA. The clonotype comes from a female donor with papillary thyroid cancer or a benign thyroid nodule (not recorded which). Some clones in this sample may be carry-over from other donors' samples. The genes are TRBV7-2 and TRBJ2-7; D is possibly TRBD2 (6 bases). The sequenced sample was tumor tissue. CDR3 nucleotides: TGTGCCAGCAGCCTCGCGGGGCGGGAAACTTCGGTGCAGTACTTC. Protein product: CASSLAGRETSVQYF. Variable domain in full (rest from reference TRBV7-2 and TRBJ2-7): GAGVSQSPSNKVTEKGKDVELRCDPISGHTALYWYRQSLGQGLEFLIYFQGNSAPDKSGLPSDRFSAERTGGSVSTLTIQRTQQEDSAVYLCASSLAGRETSVQYFGPGTRLTVT.